Sequencing of this TCR beta chain was carried out in a study of T cell responses to AZD1222 COVID-19 vaccine. This clone has just a few counts. Its antigen is currently unknown. Study-level points and caveats: Donors were chiefly white British, with a greater number of females, and clonal diversity was perhaps underestimated.

The germline V gene has CDR1 LGHDT and CDR2 YNNKEL (reference sequence). The CDR3 runs to 14 residues. V was pared by 3 bases and J by 4 bases, with 12 bases between. Some clones are missing from TCRdb's copy, which holds only in-frame ones; the method was immunoSEQ multiplex PCR. The repertoire holds 150,000 or so clones, about 87% seen once, with approximately 3.1% in the top ten. The TCR originated in an adult in good health. Sequencing used peripheral blood, obtained on day 0 of MenACWY control vaccination. The V and J genes are TRBV3-1 (or the pseudogene TRBV3-2) and TRBJ1-1, with a possible D match to TRBD1 (6 bases). For the CDR3, the DNA is TGTGCCAGCAGCCACGGGGGCCTCGGCACTGAAGCTTTCTTT. This encodes CASSHGGLGTEAFF.